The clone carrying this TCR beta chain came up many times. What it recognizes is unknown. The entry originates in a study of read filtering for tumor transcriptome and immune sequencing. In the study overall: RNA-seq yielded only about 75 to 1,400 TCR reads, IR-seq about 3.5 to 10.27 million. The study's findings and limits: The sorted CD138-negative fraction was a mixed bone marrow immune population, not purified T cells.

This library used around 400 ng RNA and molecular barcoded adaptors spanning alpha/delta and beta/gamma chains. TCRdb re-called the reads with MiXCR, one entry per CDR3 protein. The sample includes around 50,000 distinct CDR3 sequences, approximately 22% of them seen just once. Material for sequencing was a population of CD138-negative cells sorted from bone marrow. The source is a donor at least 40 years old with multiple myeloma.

The CDR3 protein is CSASFGTNEQFF. For the CDR3, the DNA is TGCAGTGCTAGTTTTGGGACCAATGAGCAGTTCTTC. The rearrangement uses TRBV20-1 and TRBJ2-1; perhaps D is TRBD1 or TRBD2 (5 bases each). This CDR3 has 12 residues. Trimming cost V 3 bases and J 6 bases, with 9 bases left between them. CDR1 and CDR2 (germline): DFQATT, SNEGSKA (reference sequence).